This T cell receptor (beta chain) was captured by sequencing in a study of graft-versus-host responses after intestinal transplantation. About the research overall: Anti-thymocyte globulin was used for induction in all recipients, who then took tacrolimus and steroids for roughly 3 years.

TCRdb's copy holds only in-frame clones and misses some; the assay was immunoSEQ multiplex PCR. The data hold tens of thousands of clones, with less than 90% observed a single time. As concerns this clone: As yet, its antigen is unknown.

This CDR3 contains 15 residues. Germline V gene lookup returns CDR1 SGHTA and CDR2 FQGNSA. The V segment lost 3 bases and the J segment 7 bases; nucleotides outside the gene matches: 6. Study-wide points: GvH clones appeared in recipient marrow, some first in ileum or blood. Researchers found peak circulating GvH clone levels linked to early post-transplant HvG declines.

The chain recombines TRBV7-2 with TRBJ2-1; 10 nucleotides line up with TRBD2. This TCR derives from a human donor who was the organ donor for an intestinal transplant. The sequencing used unstimulated CD4+ T cells sorted from spleen or lymph node cells, collected before transplant. CDR3 amino acids: CASSFSSGGGNEQFF. The DNA for the CDR3 is TGTGCCAGCAGCTTCTCGAGCGGGGGGGGGAATGAGCAGTTCTTC.